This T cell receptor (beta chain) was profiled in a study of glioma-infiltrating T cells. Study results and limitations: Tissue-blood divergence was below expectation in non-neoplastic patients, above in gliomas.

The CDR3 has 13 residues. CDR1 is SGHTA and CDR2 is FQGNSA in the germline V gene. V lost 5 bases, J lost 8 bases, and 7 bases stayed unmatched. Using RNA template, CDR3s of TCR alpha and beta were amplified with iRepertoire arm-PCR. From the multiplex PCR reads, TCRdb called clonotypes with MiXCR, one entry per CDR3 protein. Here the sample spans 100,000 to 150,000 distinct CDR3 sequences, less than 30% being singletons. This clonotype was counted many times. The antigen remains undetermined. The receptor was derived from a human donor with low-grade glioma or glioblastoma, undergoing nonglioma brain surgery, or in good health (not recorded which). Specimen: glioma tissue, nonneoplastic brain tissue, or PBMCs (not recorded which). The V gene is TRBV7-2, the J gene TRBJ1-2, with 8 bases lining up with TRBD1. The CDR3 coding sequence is TGTGCCAGCAGCATGACAGGGGTCGGAGGCTACACCTTC. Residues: CASSMTGVGGYTF.